The source of this T cell receptor beta chain is a study of blood T cell repertoires in COVID-19. In the study overall: The United States, Italy and Spain were the sources of the acute and convalescent COVID-19 samples. From T cells, B-cell-depleted T cells, or PBMCs came the material, which was cDNA or gDNA.

The CDR3 covers 15 residues. In germline, CDR1 is MNHEY, CDR2 SMNVEV (reference sequence). V lost 4 bases and J lost 8; bases outside the gene matches: 8. Methods used by the authors: Nucleated cell counts were estimated from reference gene primer amplification. Sequencing used immunoSEQ multiplex PCR; TCRdb keeps in-frame clones, though not all of them. That table gives V, J and clone size, and the DNA gave D and trimming. The sample carries tens of thousands of clones, around 84% recorded once. This chain joins TRBV27 and TRBJ1-4, with 9 nucleotides matching TRBD1. The sample consisted of peripheral blood. The TCR sequence derives from a human donor with active COVID-19. The donor label of this sample is uncertain. CDR3 sequence: CASSSWGTGNEKLFF. CDR3 sequence (DNA): TGTGCCAGCAGTTCTTGGGGGACAGGGAACGAAAAACTGTTTTTT.